Each of the 17 T cell receptor beta chains below was sequenced from the same sample in a study of T cell repertoires in cytomegalovirus infection. Their antigens remain unidentified. TCRdb re-analysed the reads in MiXCR, keeping a single row per CDR3 protein. The sample has about 280,000 distinct CDR3 sequences; roughly a fifth are singletons. Material: cultured PBMCs, obtained from culture after CMV antigen stimulation. The receptors originated from a human donor in good health (CMV status not recorded). Some clones in this sample may be carry-over from other donors' samples.

V and J are TRBV3-1 and TRBJ2-7, with 7 bases aligning to TRBD2. Germline V lookup: CDR1 LGHDT, CDR2 YNNKEL (reference sequence). Losses at the gene ends were 4 bases for V and 7 bases for J; bases not matched to a gene: 10. The CDR3 loop spans 14 amino acids. The CDR3 region has the DNA TGTGCCAGCAGCCCCCAAGGCGGGAGAAGGGAGCAGTACTTC. The encoded protein is CASSPQGGRREQYF.

The V and J genes are TRBV20-1 and TRBJ2-7, with 7 bases aligning to TRBD2. V shed 3 bases and J 2 bases; nucleotides not matched to a gene: 7. The germline V gene has CDR1 DFQATT and CDR2 SNEGSKA (reference sequence). The CDR3 runs 14 residues. The CDR3 is CSASGSGIAYEQYF. CDR3 nucleotide sequence: TGCAGTGCTAGTGGAAGCGGGATTGCCTACGAGCAGTACTTC.

V gene TRBV18 combines with J gene TRBJ2-6, with TRBD1 matching 9 bases. CDR1 and CDR2 (germline): KGHSH, LQKENI. Unmatched junction bases numbered 6, after V lost 3 bases and J lost 0 bases. The CDR3 totals 18 residues. CDR3 in DNA: TGTGCCAGCTCACCGGACAGGGGCCAAAGCTCTGGGGCCAACGTCCTGACTTTC. This sequence encodes CASSPDRGQSSGANVLTF.

This clonotype showed up many times. This chain joins TRBV12-3 or TRBV12-4 and TRBJ2-1, with TRBD1 as a possible D gene (6 bases). V was shortened by 5 bases and J by 4 bases, with 12 bases between the two germline ends. CDR3 size: 14 residues. CDR3 residues: CASSKLQGYNEQFF. The DNA of the CDR3 is TGTGCCAGCAGTAAACTACAGGGTTACAATGAGCAGTTCTTC.

This clonotype was found many times. The chain links TRBV7-2 to TRBJ1-4; D not resolved. Germline CDR1 SGHTA, CDR2 FQGNSA. Trimming removed 5 bases at V and 8 bases at J, with 15 bases between. The CDR3 runs to 14 residues. The CDR3 nucleotides read TGTGCCAGCAGCCCACGCGCCCTTGGGGAAAAACTGTTTTTT. It specifies CASSPRALGEKLFF.

The rearrangement links TRBV7-3 to TRBJ2-3; 10 bases are shared with TRBD2. The V and J ends lost 8 bases and 4 bases, in that order; junction bases with no gene match: 9. Germline-derived CDR1 and CDR2 are SGHTA and FQGTGA. The CDR3 spans 15 residues. The chain's CDR3 is CASADTSGNPDTQYF. CDR3 sequence (DNA): TGTGCCAGCGCGGACACTAGCGGGAACCCAGATACGCAGTATTTT.

This clonotype was counted many times. This chain links TRBV12-3 or TRBV12-4 with TRBJ1-1; TRBD1 might be the D (5 bases). This CDR3 spans 12 amino acids. V shed 6 bases and J shed 1 base, with 6 bases lying between them. CDR3 in DNA: TGTGCCAGCAGCGGGGGGAACACTGAAGCTTTCTTT. Translating it yields CASSGGNTEAFF.

This clonotype showed up just a few times. The chain couples TRBV5-1 to TRBJ2-5; D possibly uses TRBD1 or TRBD2 (5 bases each). V lost 6 bases and J 1 base, leaving 16 bases between the germline ends. CDR1 SGHRS and CDR2 YFSETQ come from the germline V gene. The CDR3 loop spans 15 amino acids. CDR3 in DNA: TGCGCCAGCAATTTATGGGGGTCCCCCCAAGAGACCCAGTACTTC. It yields the protein CASNLWGSPQETQYF.

This clonotype was recorded at least ten times. DNA for the CDR3: TGTGCCAGCAGCAGCTGGGCCTACTCTGGAAACACCATATATTTT. Translation: CASSSWAYSGNTIYF. The V gene is TRBV7-2, the J gene TRBJ1-3; D remains unclear. The germline CDR1 and CDR2 sequences are SGHTA and FQGNSA. The CDR3 is made up of 15 amino acids. V was trimmed by 5 bases and J by 0 bases, leaving 11 bases between them.

This clonotype was seen a handful of times. The V gene is TRBV7-9, the J gene TRBJ2-5; possibly TRBD1 or TRBD2 for D (5 bases each). This CDR3 has 16 amino acids. Germline CDR1 SEHNR, CDR2 FQNEAQ (reference sequence). Trimming cost V 6 bases and J 7 bases, with 24 bases left between them. CDR3 in DNA: TGTGCCAGCAGTGAACCCCAAGGGACCCACCTGAGGACCCAGTACTTC. Amino acid sequence: CASSEPQGTHLRTQYF.

V is TRBV27 and J is TRBJ2-1; 9 bases are a match to TRBD2. Germline loops: CDR1 MNHEY, CDR2 SMNVEV (reference sequence). With 5 bases clipped from V and 5 bases from J, the junction kept 7 bases outside the gene matches. The CDR3 has 15 amino acids. CDR3 in DNA: TGTGCCAGCAGTCGTAGCGGGAGCTTCCACAATGAGCAGTTCTTC. This gives the protein CASSRSGSFHNEQFF.

The rearrangement uses TRBV20-1 and TRBJ1-1; D is unresolved. Deletions cut 2 bases from V and 8 bases from J, with 9 bases between. Germline V gene data show CDR1 as DFQATT and CDR2 as SNEGSKA (reference sequence). The CDR3 consists of 11 residues. DNA for the CDR3: TGCAGTGCTAGAAAGAGTCCAGAAGCTTTCTTT. Its translation: CSARKSPEAFF.

This clonotype was counted between two and nine times. This rearrangement joins TRBV10-3 to TRBJ2-5; TRBD2 aligns across 7 bases. This CDR3 has 13 amino acids. Germline CDR1 and CDR2: ENHRY and SYGVKD. Unmatched junction bases numbered 4, after V lost 7 bases and J lost 2 bases. CDR3 loop: CAIKASGQETQYF. In DNA form, the CDR3 reads TGTGCCATCAAGGCTAGCGGACAAGAGACCCAGTACTTC.

The chain has TRBV7-2 and TRBJ2-1, with D possibly TRBD1 on 5 matching bases. Trimming stripped 5 bases from V and 4 bases from J, with 9 bases between. CDR3 length: 13 residues. Per germline, CDR1 SGHTA and CDR2 FQGNSA. The CDR3 region has the DNA TGTGCCAGCAGCGGGGCTAGATACAATGAGCAGTTCTTC. As protein: CASSGARYNEQFF.

This clonotype was recorded at least ten times. The chain is built from TRBV19 and TRBJ1-4; D call uncertain. Deletions cut 9 bases from V and 0 bases from J, with 17 bases between. The CDR3 runs 16 residues. CDR1 and CDR2 (germline): LNHDA, SQIVND (reference sequence). The CDR3 sequence is CASDDVYGATNEKLFF. CDR3 nucleotide sequence: TGTGCCAGCGACGATGTATACGGTGCAACTAATGAAAAACTGTTTTTT.

V gene TRBV4-3 combines with J gene TRBJ2-4; 8 positions match TRBD2. The CDR3 spans 16 residues. Germline V CDR1 and CDR2: LGHNA, YSLEER. The V and J ends lost 0 bases and 8 bases, in that order; junction bases with no gene match: 9. CDR3 loop: CASSQDLGGARDIQYF. In DNA, the CDR3 is TGCGCCAGCAGCCAAGATCTCGGGGGGGCTAGAGACATTCAGTACTTC.

This clonotype was recorded at least ten times. V usage is TRBV7-2 and J usage is TRBJ2-5; TRBD2 might be the D (5 bases). V was shortened by 2 bases and J by 0 bases, with 10 bases between the two germline ends. The CDR3 has 15 amino acids. Germline CDR1 and CDR2: SGHTA and FQGNSA. In DNA form, the CDR3 reads TGTGCCAGCAGCTTAAGTTTGCGGGACCAAGAGACCCAGTACTTC. The encoded protein is CASSLSLRDQETQYF.